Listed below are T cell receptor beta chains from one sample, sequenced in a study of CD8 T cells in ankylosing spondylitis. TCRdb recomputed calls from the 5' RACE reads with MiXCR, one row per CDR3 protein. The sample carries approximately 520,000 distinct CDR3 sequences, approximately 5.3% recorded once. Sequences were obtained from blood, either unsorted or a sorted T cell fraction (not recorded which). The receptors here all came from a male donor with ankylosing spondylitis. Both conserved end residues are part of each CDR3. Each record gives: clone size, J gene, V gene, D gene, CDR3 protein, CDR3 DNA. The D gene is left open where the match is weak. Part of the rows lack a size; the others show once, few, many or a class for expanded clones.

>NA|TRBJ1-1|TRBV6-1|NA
CASLMVAGNTEAFF
TGTGCCAGTCTAATGGTAGCCGGGAACACTGAAGCTTTCTTT
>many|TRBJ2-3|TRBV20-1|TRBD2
CSAGEAGLSTDTQYF
TGCAGTGCTGGGGAAGCGGGGTTAAGCACAGATACGCAGTATTTT
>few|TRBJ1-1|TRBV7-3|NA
CASSPQPVGARTEAFF
TGTGCCAGCAGCCCTCAGCCGGTGGGGGCGCGGACTGAAGCTTTCTTT
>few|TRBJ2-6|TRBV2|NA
CASRKRGPLTFSGANVLTF
TGTGCCAGCAGGAAGAGGGGTCCTCTAACCTTCTCTGGGGCCAACGTCCTGACTTTC
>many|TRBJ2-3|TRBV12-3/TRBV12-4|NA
CASSFDRREGGDTQYF
TGTGCCAGCAGTTTCGATAGGAGGGAAGGAGGAGATACGCAGTATTTT
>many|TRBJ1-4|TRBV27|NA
CASSFSGLGEKLFF
TGTGCCAGCAGTTTTTCAGGGCTAGGCGAAAAACTGTTTTTT
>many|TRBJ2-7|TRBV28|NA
CASGQTREQYF
TGTGCCAGCGGCCAGACACGCGAGCAGTACTTC
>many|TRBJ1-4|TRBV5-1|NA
CASSLEAAAYHEKLFF
TGCGCCAGCAGCCTCGAGGCGGCCGCCTACCATGAAAAACTGTTTTTT
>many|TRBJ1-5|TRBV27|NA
CASSGGWGSNQPQHF
TGTGCCAGCAGCGGCGGGTGGGGGAGCAATCAGCCCCAGCATTTT
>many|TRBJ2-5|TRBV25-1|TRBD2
CASSEAGAVHRETQYF
TGTGCCAGCAGTGAAGCGGGAGCGGTCCACAGGGAGACCCAGTACTTC
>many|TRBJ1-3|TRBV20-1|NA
CSAGDIWRNTIYF
TGCAGTGCCGGCGACATTTGGAGAAACACCATATATTTT
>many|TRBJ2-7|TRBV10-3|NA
CAISESSIYEQYF
TGTGCCATCAGTGAGTCGAGTATATACGAGCAGTACTTC
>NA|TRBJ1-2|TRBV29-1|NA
CSVGPETPKNGYTF
TGCAGCGTTGGACCGGAGACACCGAAGAATGGCTACACCTTC
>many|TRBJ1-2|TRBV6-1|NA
CASSRRAPYGYTF
TGTGCCAGCAGCCGCCGGGCCCCGTATGGCTACACCTTC
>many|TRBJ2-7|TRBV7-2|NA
CASSYFLYYEQYF
TGTGCCAGCAGCTACTTTCTATACTACGAGCAGTACTTC
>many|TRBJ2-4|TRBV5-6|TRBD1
CASSFRDRGIRGIQYF
TGTGCCAGCAGCTTCCGGGACAGGGGGATCCGGGGTATTCAGTACTTC
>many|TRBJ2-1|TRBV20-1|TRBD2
CSASTSGSDPEQFF
TGCAGTGCTTCGACTAGCGGGAGCGACCCTGAGCAGTTCTTC
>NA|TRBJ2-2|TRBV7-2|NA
CASSLLQMSLVSRELFF
TGTGCCAGCAGCTTACTGCAGATGTCTCTTGTTTCCCGGGAGCTGTTTTTT
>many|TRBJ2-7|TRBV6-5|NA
CASSYQPTTTYEQYF
TGTGCCAGCAGTTACCAGCCCACCACCACCTACGAGCAGTACTTC
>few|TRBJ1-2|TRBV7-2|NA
CASSLAPGPDYGYTF
TGTGCCAGCAGCTTAGCGCCAGGGCCCGACTATGGCTACACCTTC
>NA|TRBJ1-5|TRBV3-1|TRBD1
CASSGQGGQPQHF
TGTGCCAGCAGCGGACAGGGCGGGCAGCCCCAGCATTTT
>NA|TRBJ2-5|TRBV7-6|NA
CASSLALFRVETQYF
TGTGCCAGCAGCTTAGCGCTCTTCAGGGTTGAGACCCAGTACTTC
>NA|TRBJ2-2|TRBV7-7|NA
CASSLEAGRNTGELFF
TGTGCTAGCAGCTTAGAGGCAGGGAGAAACACCGGGGAGCTGTTTTTT
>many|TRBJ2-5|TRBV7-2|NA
CASSLYRERWETQYF
TGTGCCAGCAGCCTCTATCGGGAGCGTTGGGAGACCCAGTACTTC
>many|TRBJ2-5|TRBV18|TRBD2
CASSPPGLAGGGETQYF
TGTGCCAGCTCACCTCCGGGACTAGCGGGAGGAGGTGAGACCCAGTACTTC
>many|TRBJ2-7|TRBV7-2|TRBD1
CASSRGQGISYEQYF
TGTGCCAGCAGCAGGGGACAGGGGATCTCCTACGAGCAGTACTTC
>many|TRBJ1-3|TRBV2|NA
CASRLRPGNTIYF
TGTGCCAGCAGATTAAGGCCTGGAAACACCATATATTTT
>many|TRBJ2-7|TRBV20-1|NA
CSARGSRAYEQYF
TGCAGTGCTAGAGGGTCCAGAGCCTACGAGCAGTACTTC
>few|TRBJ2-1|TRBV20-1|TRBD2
CSASSGRLAGGGEQFF
TGCAGTGCTAGTTCGGGCCGACTAGCGGGGGGGGGTGAGCAGTTCTTC
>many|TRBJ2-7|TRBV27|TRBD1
CASSYRLQGKGEQYF
TGTGCCAGCAGTTACCGATTACAGGGGAAGGGCGAGCAGTACTTC
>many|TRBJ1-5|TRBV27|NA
CASSRTWDGASGQPQHF
TGTGCCAGCAGCCGAACCTGGGACGGAGCGTCTGGTCAGCCCCAGCATTTT
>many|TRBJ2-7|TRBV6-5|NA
CASSYRKIFYEQYF
TGTGCCAGCAGTTACAGAAAGATATTCTACGAGCAGTACTTC
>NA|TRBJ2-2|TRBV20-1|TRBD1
CSAWDRATGELFF
TGCAGTGCTTGGGACAGGGCCACCGGGGAGCTGTTTTTT
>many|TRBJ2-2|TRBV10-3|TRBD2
CAISPTGTSGSGVYTGELFF
TGTGCCATCAGTCCAACCGGGACTAGCGGGAGTGGTGTGTATACCGGGGAGCTGTTTTTT
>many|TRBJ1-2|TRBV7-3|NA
CASSLESRYGYTF
TGTGCCAGCAGCTTAGAAAGTCGATATGGCTACACCTTC
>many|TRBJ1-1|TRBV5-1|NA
CASTNRGGTEAFF
TGCGCCAGCACTAACCGAGGGGGCACTGAAGCTTTCTTT
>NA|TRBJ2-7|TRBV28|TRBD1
CASSFSAGGSHEQYF
TGTGCCAGCAGTTTTTCGGCAGGGGGCTCCCACGAGCAGTACTTC
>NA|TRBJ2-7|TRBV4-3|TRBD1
CASSPGTGYDEQYF
TGCGCCAGCAGTCCCGGGACAGGGTATGACGAGCAGTACTTC
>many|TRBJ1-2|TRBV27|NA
CASSIRGTYGYTF
TGTGCCAGCAGTATCCGGGGTACCTATGGCTACACCTTC
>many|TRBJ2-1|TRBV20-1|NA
CSARSVQGNEQFF
TGCAGTGCTAGATCGGTCCAGGGCAATGAGCAGTTCTTC
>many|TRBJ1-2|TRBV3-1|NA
CASSQERQVHYTF
TGTGCCAGCAGCCAAGAAAGGCAGGTCCACTACACCTTC
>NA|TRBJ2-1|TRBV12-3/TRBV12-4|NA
CASSLPGTHNEQFF
TGTGCCAGCAGTTTGCCAGGGACTCACAATGAGCAGTTCTTC
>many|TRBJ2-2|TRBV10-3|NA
CAIRSDRTNTGELFF
TGTGCCATCAGGTCAGACAGAACGAACACCGGGGAGCTGTTTTTT
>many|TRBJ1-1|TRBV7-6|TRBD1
CASSLGTGERTEAFF
TGTGCCAGCAGCTTAGGAACAGGGGAGCGTACTGAAGCTTTCTTT
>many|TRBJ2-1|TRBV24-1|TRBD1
CATGQGALDEQFF
TGTGCCACCGGACAGGGGGCTTTAGATGAGCAGTTCTTC
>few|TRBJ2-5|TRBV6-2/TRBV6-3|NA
CASSRYRDTEETQYF
TGTGCCAGCAGTCGCTACCGGGACACAGAAGAGACCCAGTACTTC
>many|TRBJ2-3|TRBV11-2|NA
CASSLGARSTDTQYF
TGTGCCAGCAGCTTAGGCGCCAGGAGCACAGATACGCAGTATTTT
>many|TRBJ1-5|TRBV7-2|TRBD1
CASSRRTGNVGQPQHF
TGTGCCAGCAGCCGTAGGACAGGGAACGTCGGTCAGCCCCAGCATTTT
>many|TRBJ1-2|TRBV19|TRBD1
CASSISGTAGGYTF
TGTGCCAGTAGTATTTCGGGGACAGCTGGTGGCTACACCTTC
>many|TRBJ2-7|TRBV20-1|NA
CSARSTFSSYEQYF
TGCAGTGCTAGGTCGACGTTTAGCTCCTACGAGCAGTACTTC
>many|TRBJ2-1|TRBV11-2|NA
CASSYGQPYYNEQFF
TGTGCCAGCAGCTACGGACAGCCCTATTACAATGAGCAGTTCTTC
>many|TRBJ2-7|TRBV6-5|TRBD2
CASSYSSGSKTYEQYF
TGTGCCAGCAGTTACTCTAGCGGGAGTAAGACCTACGAGCAGTACTTC
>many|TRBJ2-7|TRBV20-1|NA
CSARDTYRVSSYEQYF
TGCAGTGCTAGAGACACCTACAGGGTCAGTTCCTACGAGCAGTACTTC
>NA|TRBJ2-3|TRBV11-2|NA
CASSSQVSAGRTDTQYF
TGTGCCAGCAGCTCCCAAGTCAGCGCAGGACGCACAGATACGCAGTATTTT
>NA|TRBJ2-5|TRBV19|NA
CASSILADQETQYF
TGTGCCAGTAGTATTTTGGCTGACCAAGAGACCCAGTACTTC